The 24 T cell receptor beta chains reported below all come from one sample, sequenced in a study of cytomegalovirus exposure and HLA in healthy donors. The PCR contained 60 Vbeta and 13 Jbeta primers. The assay was immunoSEQ multiplex PCR, and TCRdb's table has in-frame clones only and misses some. The data contain 150,000 to 200,000 clones, around 80% of them singletons. Sequencing was done on a sample of PBMCs. These receptors all come from a woman aged 45 to 65 in good health and CMV-seronegative.

V is TRBV5-6 and J is TRBJ2-2, with no clear D. The length of the CDR3 is 17 residues. The V end was cut by 2 bases, the J end by 3 bases, with 17 bases between. The germline gives CDR1 SGHDT, CDR2 YYEEEE. The CDR3 here is CASSFGSISRYTGELFF. In DNA form, the CDR3 reads TGTGCCAGCAGCTTTGGGTCAATTAGCAGATACACCGGGGAGCTGTTTTTT. Using reference TRBV5-6 and TRBJ2-2 for the parts outside the CDR3, the full variable domain is DAGVTQSPTHLIKTRGQQVTLRCSPKSGHDTVSWYQQALGQGPQFIFQYYEEEERQRGNFPDRFSGHQFPNYSSELNVNALLLGDSALYLCASSFGSISRYTGELFFGEGSRLTVL.

This clone was observed once. The CDR3 sequence is CASSLAQMNTEAFF. The CDR3 DNA reads TGCGCCAGCAGCTTGGCCCAGATGAACACTGAAGCTTTCTTT. J is TRBJ1-1 and V is TRBV5-1; the D is unclear. In germline, CDR1 is SGHRS, CDR2 YFSETQ. The germline V and J ends were trimmed by 0 bases and 0 bases, with 6 bases remaining between them. This CDR3 has 14 residues.

The genes are TRBV7-8 and TRBJ1-5; D remains ambiguous. Germline V gene sequence: CDR1 SGHVS, CDR2 FQNEAQ. The CDR3 sequence is 18 residues long. V dropped 0 bases and J dropped 2 bases, with 17 bases sitting between them. In DNA form, the CDR3 reads TGTGCCAGCAGCTTAGCGGCAGGTGCGTTGGCAGGCAATCAGCCCCAGCATTTT. It specifies CASSLAAGALAGNQPQHF.

V is TRBV28 and J is TRBJ2-3, with 8 bases lining up with TRBD1. Looked up from germline, CDR1 is MDHEN and CDR2 is SYDVKM. After removal of 5 bases from V and 0 bases from J, the junction contained 4 bases not matched to a gene. The CDR3 has 15 amino acids. In DNA, the CDR3 is TGTGCCAGCAGTCGACAGGGGCGAAGCACAGATACGCAGTATTTT. Encoded protein: CASSRQGRSTDTQYF.

The genes are TRBV19 and TRBJ1-2, with D uncertain. V lost 4 bases and J lost 8, with 8 bases in between. Per the germline V gene, CDR1 is LNHDA and CDR2 is SQIVND (reference sequence). This CDR3 comprises 11 residues. The chain's CDR3 is CASSTGKGYTF. CDR3 bases: TGTGCCAGTAGTACGGGGAAAGGCTACACCTTC.

This clone has only a few counts. The rearrangement uses TRBV6-5 and TRBJ2-3; a possible D gene is TRBD1 (6 bases). CDR3 size: 14 residues. Germline V CDR1 and CDR2: MNHEY, SVGAGI. Deletions cut 7 bases from V and 2 bases from J, with 13 bases between. Here the CDR3 DNA reads TGTGCCAGCAAGGACAGAGCAACCACAGATACGCAGTATTTT. Its translation: CASKDRATTDTQYF.

V gene TRBV19 combines with J gene TRBJ1-1; D ambiguous. Between the trimmed V and J ends, which lost 5 bases and 1 base, there was a span of 8 bases. This CDR3 has 13 residues. Germline V gives CDR1 LNHDA, CDR2 SQIVND (reference sequence). The DNA of the CDR3 is TGTGCCAGTAGTTCTGCTACGAACACTGAAGCTTTCTTT. Translation: CASSSATNTEAFF. The full variable domain, rest sourced from reference TRBV19 and TRBJ1-1, is DGGITQSPKYLFRKEGQNVTLSCEQNLNHDAMYWYRQDPGQGLRLIYYSQIVNDFQKGDIAEGYSVSREKKESFPLTVTSAQKNPTAFYLCASSSATNTEAFFGQGTRLTVV.

The chain combines TRBV28 with TRBJ1-3; D is unresolved. Trimming stripped 2 bases from V and 0 bases from J, with 8 bases between. Germline V gives CDR1 MDHEN, CDR2 SYDVKM. This CDR3 contains 15 residues. CDR3 in DNA: TGTGCCAGCAGTTTAACCACATTCTCTGGAAACACCATATATTTT. Encoded protein: CASSLTTFSGNTIYF.

This chain connects TRBV7-6 to TRBJ1-3; D might be TRBD1 (6 bases). The V gene's germline CDR1 is SGHVS and CDR2 FNYEAQ. CDR3 size: 16 residues. Trimming cost V 2 bases and J 3 bases, with 14 bases left between them. The CDR3 DNA reads TGTGCCAGCAGCTTATTTCACAGGGCCGGTGGAAACACCATATATTTT. Amino acid sequence: CASSLFHRAGGNTIYF.

The chain employs TRBV5-1 and TRBJ1-1; D gene uncertain. V was shortened by 0 bases and J by 1 base, with 7 bases between the two germline ends. CDR1 and CDR2 from the germline V gene are SGHRS and YFSETQ. The CDR3 sequence is 14 residues long. The CDR3 spells CASSLVSRNTEAFF. CDR3 DNA sequence: TGCGCCAGCAGCTTGGTCTCCAGGAACACTGAAGCTTTCTTT.

The chain joins TRBV11-2 to TRBJ1-2; D unclear. The CDR3 sequence is 15 residues long. Germline assignment: CDR1 SGHAT and CDR2 FQNNGV. V lost 5 bases to trimming and J lost 5 bases, with 18 bases between them. The CDR3 region is CASSLETTSRYGYTF. CDR3 coding DNA: TGTGCCAGCAGCCTCGAAACTACATCTCGGTATGGCTACACCTTC.

The chain recombines TRBV28 with TRBJ1-2; 7 bases agree with TRBD1. With 3 bases clipped from V and 8 bases from J, the junction kept 6 bases outside the gene matches. The germline V gene encodes CDR1 MDHEN and CDR2 SYDVKM. The CDR3 runs to 13 residues. The CDR3 nucleotides are TGTGCCAGCAGTTTCCGGGGCAGGGGGGGCTACACCTTC. This codes for CASSFRGRGGYTF.

The chain recombines TRBV6-1 with TRBJ2-7; 9 bases line up with TRBD2. The germline V gene has CDR1 MNHNS and CDR2 SASEGT. CDR3 size: 15 residues. The V and J ends lost 7 bases and 1 base, in that order; junction bases with no gene match: 8. CDR3 sequence: CASTFGGRESYEQYF. The CDR3 nucleotides are TGTGCCAGCACGTTTGGCGGGAGGGAGTCCTACGAGCAGTACTTC.

The gene calls are TRBV7-9 and TRBJ2-1, with D unresolved. Trimming stripped 2 bases from V and 0 bases from J, with 11 bases between. The CDR3 is made up of 16 amino acids. CDR1 is SEHNR and CDR2 is FQNEAQ in the germline V gene (reference sequence). CDR3 DNA sequence: TGTGCCAGCAGCTTAACGGTCGCGAGCTCCTACAATGAGCAGTTCTTC. Protein sequence: CASSLTVASSYNEQFF.

Points on this clone: At one boundary the junction diverges from the germline segment, which might be a read error. The sample holds other DNA sequences that translate to the same CDR3. The J gene is TRBJ1-6, the V gene TRBV9; D unresolved. This CDR3 region has 14 residues. Germline CDR1 SGDLS, CDR2 YYNGEE. The chain's CDR3 is CASSVGFGNSPLHF. The DNA for the CDR3 is TGTGCCAGCAGCGTAGGGTTCGGGAATTCCCCCCTCCACTTT.

The CDR3 is CASRELGTGNGNTIYF. Here the CDR3 DNA reads TGCGCCAGCAGAGAACTAGGGACAGGGAATGGCAACACCATATATTTT. The chain couples TRBV4-1 to TRBJ1-3, with 9 bases lining up with TRBD1. V gave up 6 bases and J gave up 7 bases; unmatched junction bases: 13. Germline CDR1 reads MGHRA; CDR2 reads YSYEKL. The CDR3 loop spans 16 amino acids.

This clone was observed once. V usage is TRBV15 and J usage is TRBJ1-1; D not resolved. The CDR3 runs 15 residues. The V end lost 2 bases, the J end lost 0 bases, and 10 bases lay between the germline ends. Germline V gives CDR1 LNHNV, CDR2 YYDKDF (reference sequence). For the CDR3, the DNA is TGTGCCACCAGCAGAATATTTCAGTTGAACACTGAAGCTTTCTTT. Translation gives CATSRIFQLNTEAFF.

This clone was counted only a few times. The chain uses TRBV6-5 and TRBJ1-1, with D maybe TRBD1 (5 bases). The length of the CDR3 is 14 residues. Germline loops: CDR1 MNHEY, CDR2 SVGAGI. The V gene lost 2 bases and the J gene lost 6 bases, with 13 bases spanning the gap. CDR3 DNA: TGTGCCAGCAGTTACGGCGGGGGTTTATCTGAAGCTTTCTTT. Amino acids: CASSYGGGLSEAFF.

J is TRBJ1-5 and V is TRBV7-9, with D perhaps TRBD1 (5 bases). This CDR3 is 14 amino acids long. CDR1 is SEHNR and CDR2 is FQNEAQ in the germline V gene (reference sequence). V lost 7 bases, J lost 2 bases, and 12 bases lay in between. In nucleotides, the CDR3 is TGTGCCAGCACCACCCAGGGCGGCAATCAGCCCCAGCATTTT. Amino acid sequence: CASTTQGGNQPQHF.

CDR3 region: CASSLHRDEKLFF. The CDR3 bases are TGTGCCAGCAGTTTGCACAGGGATGAAAAACTGTTTTTT. The chain couples TRBV2 to TRBJ1-4, with a tentative D call TRBD1 (6 bases). Germline values: CDR1 SNHLY, CDR2 FYNNEI. This CDR3 comprises 13 residues. Trimming stripped 5 bases from V and 6 bases from J, with 10 bases between. Looking up the rest from reference TRBV2 and TRBJ1-4 gives the full variable domain: EPEVTQTPSHQVTQMGQEVILRCVPISNHLYFYWYRQILGQKVEFLVSFYNNEISEKSEIFDDQFSVERPDGSNFTLKIRSTKLEDSAMYFCASSLHRDEKLFFGSGTQLSVL.

The chain links TRBV27 to TRBJ2-5; D unclear. The DNA matches TRBJ2-7 better at its end, which makes the J call doubtful. The germline V gene has CDR1 MNHEY and CDR2 SMNVEV (reference sequence). CDR3 size: 12 residues. CDR3 sequence (DNA): TGTGCCAGCAGTTCCAACTCCTACGAGCAGTACTTC. Translated: CASSSNSYEQYF.

This clone was seen only a few times. This chain links TRBV5-1 with TRBJ1-1; a weak D match, TRBD1 (6 bases). Germline-derived CDR1 and CDR2 are SGHRS and YFSETQ. Trimming left V 4 bases short and J 1 base short, with 17 bases between. This CDR3 comprises 16 residues. Here the CDR3 DNA reads TGCGCCAGCAGCCCCACCGGACAGTCCGGGAACACTGAAGCTTTCTTT. This gives the protein CASSPTGQSGNTEAFF.

The chain joins TRBV19 to TRBJ1-2; weak D call: TRBD1 (5 bases). V was shortened by 5 bases and J by 4 bases, with 17 bases between the two germline ends. The CDR3 covers 15 residues. Germline CDR1 is LNHDA and CDR2 is SQIVND (reference sequence). The CDR3, as DNA: TGTGCCAGTAGTCCAACAGACAGTACAAGCTATGGCTACACCTTC. Residues: CASSPTDSTSYGYTF.

The chain uses TRBV6-5 and TRBJ1-2; 9 bases line up with TRBD1. The V segment lost 7 bases and the J segment 4 bases; nucleotides outside the gene matches: 10. This CDR3 spans 15 amino acids. Germline loops: CDR1 MNHEY, CDR2 SVGAGI. This CDR3 is CASIGTGKGAYGYTF. DNA of the CDR3: TGTGCCAGCATTGGGACAGGGAAAGGAGCCTATGGCTACACCTTC.